The T cell receptor (beta chain) described here comes from a study of T cells in Graves' hyperthyroidism and ophthalmopathy. Exclusion of patients followed from uncontrolled infection, other autoimmune disease, pregnancy or lactation. Diagnoses rested on clinical symptoms, serum thyroxine and TRAb, thyroid ultrasound and orbital computed tomography. This clonotype was seen only a few times. TCR beta CDR3 regions were amplified from RNA transcripts. Initially, a first-round RT-PCR of the TCR CDR3 employed the HTBI primer set. In TCRdb, the multiplex PCR reads were re-called with MiXCR into one record per CDR3 protein. The data show approximately 270,000 distinct CDR3 sequences, 14% to 15% seen once. The ends were cut back, 1 base at V and 5 bases at J, with 18 bases in the middle. This CDR3 comprises 17 residues. Germline CDR1 is SGHVS and CDR2 is FQNEAQ.

This sequence was found in a woman in her thirties or forties with Graves' hyperthyroidism that later progressed to Graves' ophthalmopathy. Input material: blood. The V gene is TRBV7-8, the J gene TRBJ2-4, with D maybe TRBD1 (5 bases). The CDR3 sequence: CASSLGRGPPEENIQYF. The CDR3 nucleotides are TGTGCCAGCAGCTTAGGAAGGGGCCCGCCCGAGGAAAACATTCAGTACTTC.